This TCR beta chain was profiled in a study of somatic mutations in cytotoxic T cells in rheumatoid arthritis. Turning to the study itself: Patient blood, which was peripheral blood collected as 30 ml EDTA, was drawn right after diagnosis and before any treatment started. Flow cytometric sorting isolated some V beta antibody-stained T-cell populations at nearly 100% purity, and among them were V beta1+ cells that underwent TCRB sequencing.

Germline V gives CDR1 SGHTA, CDR2 FQGTGA. The CDR3 has 15 amino acids. V was pared by 0 bases and J by 6 bases, with 14 bases between. Here immunoSEQ multiplex PCR was the method, and the copy in TCRdb shows in-frame clones only, minus some. The table lists 20,000 to 25,000 clones, roughly 80% of them singletons. This clonotype was obtained from an adult with rheumatoid arthritis. Source material: CD8+ T cells sorted from blood. The J gene is TRBJ1-1, the V gene TRBV7-3; D is unresolved. CDR3 sequence: CASSLTELTSAEAFF. The CDR3 DNA reads TGTGCCAGCAGCTTAACGGAACTAACAAGCGCTGAAGCTTTCTTT. Full variable domain (missing parts from reference TRBV7-3 and TRBJ1-1): GAGVSQTPSNKVTEKGKYVELRCDPISGHTALYWYRQSLGQGPEFLIYFQGTGAADDSGLPNDRFFAVRPEGSVSTLKIQRTERGDSAVYLCASSLTELTSAEAFFGQGTRLTVV.